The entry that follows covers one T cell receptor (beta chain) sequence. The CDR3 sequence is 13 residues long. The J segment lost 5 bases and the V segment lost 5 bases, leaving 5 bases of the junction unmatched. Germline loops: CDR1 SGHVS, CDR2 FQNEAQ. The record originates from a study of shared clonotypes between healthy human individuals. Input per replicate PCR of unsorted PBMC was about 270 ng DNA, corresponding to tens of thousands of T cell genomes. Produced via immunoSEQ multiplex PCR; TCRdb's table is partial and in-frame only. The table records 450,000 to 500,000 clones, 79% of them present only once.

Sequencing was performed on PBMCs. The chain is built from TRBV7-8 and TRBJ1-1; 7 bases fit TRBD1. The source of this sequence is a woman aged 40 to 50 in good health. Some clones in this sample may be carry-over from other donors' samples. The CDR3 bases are TGTGCCAGCAGCATTGACAGGGATACTGAAGCTTTCTTT. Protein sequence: CASSIDRDTEAFF.